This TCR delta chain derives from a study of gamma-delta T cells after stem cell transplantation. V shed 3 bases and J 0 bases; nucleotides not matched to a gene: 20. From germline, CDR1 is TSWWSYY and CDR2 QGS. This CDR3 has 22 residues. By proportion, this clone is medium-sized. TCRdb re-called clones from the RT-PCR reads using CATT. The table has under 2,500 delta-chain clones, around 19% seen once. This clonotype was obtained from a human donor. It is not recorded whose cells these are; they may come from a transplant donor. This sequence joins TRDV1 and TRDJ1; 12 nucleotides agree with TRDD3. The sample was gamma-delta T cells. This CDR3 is CALGDTWYWGIHRRGHTDKLIF. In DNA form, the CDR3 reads TGTGCTCTTGGGGATACGTGGTACTGGGGGATACATAGGAGAGGGCACACCGATAAACTCATCTTT.